Listed here are 30 T cell receptor beta chains from one sample, sequenced in a study of HIV-infected patients and healthy controls. 500 ng RNA was reverse transcribed with alpha and beta constant-region primers. Each of the alpha and beta chains got its own library through chain-specific third strand synthesis with indices. MiXCR was run by TCRdb on the 5' RACE reads, yielding one entry per CDR3 protein. The sample contains under 20,000 distinct CDR3 sequences, more than 8% of which appear only once. No cell fractionation was done, so the repertoire covers all unsorted peripheral blood T cells. Source material: blood. The receptor set was obtained from an adult in good health.

This clonotype was observed a few times. The CDR3 protein is CASSTDRAQPQHF. DNA of the CDR3: TGTGCCAGCAGTACGGACAGGGCCCAGCCCCAGCATTTT. The V gene is TRBV6-2 or TRBV6-3, the J gene TRBJ1-5, with 8 positions matching TRBD1. The CDR3 totals 13 residues. Germline lookup yields CDR1 MNHEY and CDR2 SVGEGT. The J segment lost 7 bases and the V segment lost 5 bases, leaving 4 bases of the junction unmatched.

This clonotype is medium-sized (0.01 to 0.1%). The V and J genes are TRBV28 and TRBJ2-5; D unresolved. The V gene lost 8 bases and the J gene lost 4 bases, with 17 bases spanning the gap. This CDR3 is built from 14 residues. The germline V gene has CDR1 MDHEN and CDR2 SYDVKM. CDR3 DNA: TGTGCCAGCGGTCGGGTATACGGGTCAGAGACCCAGTACTTC. Its translation: CASGRVYGSETQYF.

This clonotype is categorized as medium-sized. The V and J genes are TRBV10-3 and TRBJ2-1, with no clear D. The germline V and J ends were trimmed by 2 bases and 2 bases, with 10 bases remaining between them. Germline CDR1 ENHRY, CDR2 SYGVKD. The CDR3 runs 15 residues. CDR3: CAISEPGGPYNEQFF. The CDR3 DNA is TGTGCCATCAGTGAGCCCGGTGGGCCCTACAATGAGCAGTTCTTC.

The chain combines TRBV10-3 with TRBJ2-7, with D perhaps being TRBD1 or TRBD2 (7 bases each). Trimming shortened V by 6 bases and J by 1 base, and 16 bases separated the two germline ends. The CDR3 loop spans 15 amino acids. The germline V gene has CDR1 ENHRY and CDR2 SYGVKD. The DNA for the CDR3 is TGTGCCATCAGGACGACAGGGAGGGATTCCTACGAGCAGTACTTC. Protein sequence: CAIRTTGRDSYEQYF.

Within the sample, this clonotype is medium-sized (0.01 to 0.1%). This rearrangement joins TRBV20-1 to TRBJ1-5; 11 nucleotides match TRBD1. Looked up from germline, CDR1 is DFQATT and CDR2 is SNEGSKA (reference sequence). This CDR3 spans 18 amino acids. Trimming cost V 0 bases and J 9 bases; bases outside gene matches: 16. CDR3 loop: CSARDSTSGQGDSGPQHF. The CDR3 region has the DNA TGCAGTGCTAGAGACTCAACCTCGGGACAGGGGGACTCTGGGCCCCAGCATTTT.

This clonotype was recorded many times. The gene calls are TRBV5-1 and TRBJ2-3, with TRBD2 matching 9 bases. The CDR3 length is 14 residues. In germline, CDR1 is SGHRS, CDR2 YFSETQ. J gave up 1 base and V 3 bases, and 0 bases lay outside the gene matches. The CDR3 spells CASSWTSGTDTQYF. The CDR3, as DNA: TGCGCCAGCAGCTGGACTAGCGGCACAGATACGCAGTATTTT.

This chain connects TRBV11-2 to TRBJ2-2; D may be TRBD1 (6 bases). In germline, CDR1 is SGHAT, CDR2 FQNNGV. This CDR3 has 14 residues. Trimming removed 5 bases from V and 6 bases from J, with 13 bases in between. The CDR3 region is CASSRWTVAGELFF. The CDR3 DNA reads TGTGCCAGCAGCCGATGGACAGTCGCCGGGGAGCTGTTTTTT.

There are many counts of this clonotype. V usage is TRBV4-1 and J usage is TRBJ1-1; D not resolved. With 1 base removed from V and 0 bases from J, the gap between germline ends came to 9 bases. This CDR3 spans 15 amino acids. The germline CDR1 and CDR2 sequences are MGHRA and YSYEKL. The CDR3 DNA follows: TGCGCCAGCAGCCAAGTGGCACAGATGAACACTGAAGCTTTCTTT. Protein product: CASSQVAQMNTEAFF.

The gene calls are TRBV7-8 and TRBJ2-2; D gene uncertain. The CDR3 is 15 residues long. V was trimmed by 5 bases and J by 2 bases, leaving 12 bases between them. Germline V gene lookup returns CDR1 SGHVS and CDR2 FQNEAQ. The CDR3 sequence: CASSIKEVNTGELFF. The CDR3, as DNA: TGTGCCAGCAGCATAAAGGAAGTCAACACCGGGGAGCTGTTTTTT.

This clonotype was detected many times. This chain uses TRBV20-1 with TRBJ2-1; D is possibly TRBD2 (6 bases). The germline V gene has CDR1 DFQATT and CDR2 SNEGSKA (reference sequence). The CDR3 sequence is 14 residues long. Trimming removed 7 bases from V and 4 bases from J, with 17 bases in between. The CDR3 sequence: CSEVRTNLYNEQFF. Written as DNA, the CDR3 is TGCAGTGAAGTTAGGACTAACCTTTACAATGAGCAGTTCTTC.

The rearrangement joins TRBV4-1 to TRBJ2-4, with D hard to call. The ends were cut back, 4 bases at V and 10 bases at J, with 17 bases in the middle. This CDR3 region has 14 residues. Germline values: CDR1 MGHRA, CDR2 YSYEKL. The CDR3 sequence is CASSPPVDKPIQYF. In DNA form, the CDR3 reads TGCGCCAGCAGCCCCCCCGTCGACAAACCTATTCAGTACTTC.

The table lists this clonotype with many counts. This rearrangement joins TRBV27 to TRBJ1-6, with 9 nucleotides matching TRBD1. The ends lost 4 bases at V and 7 bases at J; junction bases unmatched: 2. CDR1 MNHEY and CDR2 SMNVEV come from the germline V gene (reference sequence). This CDR3 region has 14 residues. The CDR3 spells CASSWDRDNSPLHF. Written as DNA, the CDR3 is TGTGCCAGCAGTTGGGACAGGGACAATTCACCCCTCCACTTT.

Ten or more counts support this clonotype. The chain carries TRBV10-3 and TRBJ2-7; 9 nucleotides agree with TRBD2. This CDR3 has 16 residues. After removal of 2 bases from V and 1 base from J, the junction contained 6 bases not matched to a gene. The germline CDR1 and CDR2 sequences are ENHRY and SYGVKD. DNA of the CDR3: TGTGCCATCAGTGAGGCGGGGGGGCATAAATCCTACGAGCAGTACTTC. Translated, it gives CAISEAGGHKSYEQYF.

This clonotype was recorded at least ten times. The chain is built from TRBV10-3 and TRBJ2-1; 9 nucleotides agree with TRBD1. CDR3 length: 15 amino acids. Germline loops: CDR1 ENHRY, CDR2 SYGVKD. V lost 3 bases, J lost 8 bases, and 8 bases stayed unmatched. The CDR3: CAISDMGQGSDEQFF. The CDR3 DNA reads as TGTGCCATCAGTGACATGGGACAGGGATCCGATGAGCAGTTCTTC.

By its share, this clonotype is medium-sized (0.01 to 0.1%). The chain is built from TRBV29-1 and TRBJ2-5, with no clear D. V lost 0 bases to trimming and J lost 1 base, with 9 bases between them. The CDR3 is 14 amino acids. Germline CDR1 SQVTM, CDR2 ANQGSEA. CDR3 protein: CSVEDHGGQETQYF. The CDR3, as DNA: TGCAGCGTTGAAGATCACGGCGGCCAAGAGACCCAGTACTTC.

This clonotype has ten or more counts. CDR3 region: CASRRPGFGQPQHF. The CDR3 DNA follows: TGTGCCAGCAGGAGACCAGGGTTCGGTCAGCCCCAGCATTTT. The gene calls are TRBV12-3 or TRBV12-4 and TRBJ1-5; a possible D gene is TRBD1 (5 bases). The V end lost 6 bases, the J end lost 6 bases, and 15 bases lay between the germline ends. This CDR3 comprises 14 residues.

This clonotype showed up many times. This chain joins TRBV20-1 and TRBJ1-2; 9 bases are a match to TRBD1. V gave up 5 bases and J gave up 0 bases; unmatched junction bases: 10. Germline V gene data show CDR1 as DFQATT and CDR2 as SNEGSKA (reference sequence). The CDR3 runs to 16 residues. In nucleotides, the CDR3 is TGCAGTGCTCCCGCTCCGACAGGGGGTGCTAACTATGGCTACACCTTC. Translation: CSAPAPTGGANYGYTF.

This clonotype was counted ten times or more. The chain has TRBV19 and TRBJ1-5; D is uncertain. This CDR3 has 13 residues. V lost 10 bases, J lost 6 bases, and 16 bases lay in between. CDR1 is LNHDA, CDR2 SQIVND, per germline (reference sequence). The CDR3 DNA follows: TGTGCCACCGCGACGGCTCGCAGTCAGCCCCAGCATTTT. Protein sequence: CATATARSQPQHF.

This clonotype was seen many times. Here the CDR3 DNA reads TGTGCCAGCAGGACTAGCGGGAGAGGAGATGAGCAGTTCTTC. It translates to CASRTSGRGDEQFF. The V call is TRBV12-3 or TRBV12-4, the J call TRBJ2-1, with 12 bases matching TRBD2. V lost 6 bases and J lost 8; bases outside the gene matches: 5. CDR3 size: 14 residues.

This clonotype was recorded at least ten times. The chain couples TRBV9 to TRBJ2-2; 11 nucleotides line up with TRBD1. The V gene end was trimmed by 7 bases and the J gene end by 3 bases; junction bases not matched to a gene: 2. The CDR3 sequence is 14 residues long. Germline loops: CDR1 SGDLS, CDR2 YYNGEE. CDR3 sequence reads: CASGQGADTGELFF. The CDR3 DNA is TGTGCCAGCGGACAGGGGGCTGACACCGGGGAGCTGTTTTTT.

This clonotype is deemed medium-sized. The chain employs TRBV6-5 and TRBJ2-7, with a weak D call TRBD2 (5 bases). Germline V CDR1 and CDR2: MNHEY, SVGAGI. Deletions cut 0 bases from V and 4 bases from J, with 13 bases between. The CDR3 runs 15 residues. This CDR3 reads CASSYSMSSKYEQYF. CDR3 nucleotide sequence: TGTGCCAGCAGTTACTCGATGTCTAGCAAGTACGAGCAGTACTTC.

The chain recombines TRBV6-5 with TRBJ2-1; D not certain. This CDR3 has 13 amino acids. Germline CDR1 and CDR2: MNHEY and SVGAGI. V was clipped by 0 bases and J by 4 bases, with 4 bases between them. CDR3 nucleotides: TGTGCCAGCAGTTACTCTCAGTACAATGAGCAGTTCTTC. Its translation is CASSYSQYNEQFF.

This clonotype occurred many times. This chain uses TRBV11-1 with TRBJ2-3; D possibly uses TRBD1 or TRBD2 (5 bases each). Trimming took 5 bases from V and 1 from J, leaving 16 bases between them. The CDR3 is 16 amino acids. Germline V CDR1 and CDR2: SGHAT, FQDESV (reference sequence). The CDR3 region has the DNA TGTGCCAGCAGCCCCTCCGGGGACGGTCGCACAGATACGCAGTATTTT. Encoded protein: CASSPSGDGRTDTQYF. The full variable domain, rest sourced from reference TRBV11-1 and TRBJ2-3, is EAEVAQSPRYKITEKSQAVAFWCDPISGHATLYWYRQILGQGPELLVQFQDESVVDDSQLPKDRFSAERLKGVDSTLKIQPAELGDSAMYLCASSPSGDGRTDTQYFGPGTRLTVL.

In this sample, this clonotype turned up many times. The V call is TRBV7-2, the J call TRBJ2-7, with D perhaps TRBD1 (6 bases). This CDR3 spans 15 amino acids. V was trimmed by 1 base and J by 4 bases, leaving 14 bases between them. Germline V gene lookup returns CDR1 SGHTA and CDR2 FQGNSA. CDR3 DNA sequence: TGTGCCAGCAGCTTAGGGGCCGGACAGACGTACGAGCAGTACTTC. It translates to CASSLGAGQTYEQYF.

A remark on this clonotype: Possible read error: a much larger clone is one base away. The CDR3 ends on some other residue instead of the conserved phenylalanine or tryptophan, so this is likely a read error. The chain joins TRBV11-3 to TRBJ2-2, with D perhaps matching TRBD1 (6 bases). The CDR3 totals 18 residues. Trimming shortened V by 1 base and J by 3 bases, and 18 bases separated the two germline ends. CDR1 SGHNT and CDR2 YENEEA come from the germline V gene. For the CDR3, the DNA is TGTGCCAGCAGCTTAGCGGTGGGGGCCCTCCCAGACACCGGGGAGCTGTTTTCT. Protein sequence: CASSLAVGALPDTGELFS.

V is TRBV29-1 and J is TRBJ1-4; D unclear. Germline loops: CDR1 SQVTM, CDR2 ANQGSEA. CDR3 size: 14 residues. CDR3 in DNA: TGCGGGTATCACGGCAGACCAACTAATGAAAAACTGTTTTTT. It is translated as CGYHGRPTNEKLFF. Based on the CDR3 plus reference TRBV29-1 and TRBJ1-4, the full variable domain is SAVISQKPSRDICQRGTSLTIQCQVDSQVTMMFWYRQQPGQSLTLIATANQGSEATYESGFVIDKFPISRPNLTFSTLTVSNMSPEDSSIYLCGYHGRPTNEKLFFGSGTQLSVL.

The chain is built from TRBV27 and TRBJ2-7; D perhaps matches TRBD1 (5 bases). V gave up 3 bases and J gave up 1 base, with 10 bases separating them. This CDR3 comprises 14 residues. CDR1 MNHEY and CDR2 SMNVEV come from the germline V gene (reference sequence). The CDR3 here is CASSFGQGSYEQYF. As DNA, the CDR3 is TGTGCCAGCAGTTTTGGGCAGGGATCCTACGAGCAGTACTTC.

This chain uses TRBV5-1 with TRBJ2-7; TRBD1 aligns across 8 bases. V lost 5 bases, J lost 3 bases, and 10 bases stayed unmatched. Germline V gene sequence: CDR1 SGHRS, CDR2 YFSETQ. This CDR3 contains 15 residues. CDR3 sequence (DNA): TGCGCCAGCAGTTACGGACAGGGTACGTTCTACGAGCAGTACTTC. This gives the protein CASSYGQGTFYEQYF.

This clonotype showed up many times. This rearrangement joins TRBV4-3 to TRBJ2-1; D tentatively fits TRBD1 or TRBD2 (5 bases each). The germline CDR1 and CDR2 sequences are LGHNA and YSLEER. This CDR3 is 13 amino acids long. The V and J ends lost 4 bases and 8 bases respectively, with 12 bases between them. CDR3 sequence (DNA): TGCGCCAGCAGCCCGTCGGGGCCATATGAGCAGTTCTTC. Amino acid sequence: CASSPSGPYEQFF.

This clonotype was counted at least ten times. CDR3 nucleotide sequence: TGTGCCAGCAGTTTTTCGGTGAACACTGAAGCTTTCTTT. It encodes CASSFSVNTEAFF. V and J are TRBV12-3 or TRBV12-4 and TRBJ1-1; D gene unclear. V was cut by 3 bases and J by 0 bases, with 5 bases left in between. The CDR3 runs to 13 residues.